One sample yielded the 11 T cell receptor beta chains listed below, sequenced in a study of T-cell memory formation after mild COVID-19. TCRdb called the 5' RACE reads again in MiXCR, with one record for every CDR3 protein. This table has hundreds of thousands of distinct CDR3 sequences, under 15% appearing once. The specimen sequenced was PBMCs or a T cell subset sorted from them (not recorded which). These receptors were obtained from a man younger than 35 who had mild COVID-19 (a few samples of this study predate the infection). Cell type and time point are not known.

This clonotype has ten or more counts. The rearrangement joins TRBV4-1 to TRBJ2-1, with a possible D match to TRBD2 (6 bases). This CDR3 region has 15 residues. Trimming cost V 4 bases and J 4 bases, with 14 bases left between them. Germline loops: CDR1 MGHRA, CDR2 YSYEKL. DNA for the CDR3: TGCGCCAGCAGCCTGGGAGGAACCCGATACAATGAGCAGTTCTTC. It is translated as CASSLGGTRYNEQFF.

This clonotype was seen a handful of times. The chain links TRBV4-3 to TRBJ1-1, with a possible D match to TRBD1 (5 bases). CDR1 and CDR2 (germline): LGHNA, YSLEER. The CDR3 is 15 residues long. Trimming shortened V by 0 bases and J by 3 bases, and 11 bases separated the two germline ends. CDR3 protein: CASSQDSLRDTEAFF. The CDR3 DNA is TGCGCCAGCAGCCAAGACTCCCTCAGGGACACTGAAGCTTTCTTT.

The chain joins TRBV6-2 or TRBV6-3 to TRBJ2-5; D unresolved. With 6 bases removed from V and 5 bases from J, the gap between germline ends came to 16 bases. Per germline, CDR1 MNHEY and CDR2 SVGEGT. The CDR3 is made up of 14 amino acids. The CDR3 reads CASSRQGLRETQYF. The CDR3 coding sequence is TGTGCCAGCAGCCGTCAAGGTCTCAGGGAGACCCAGTACTTC.

This clonotype was found once. The rearrangement joins TRBV4-3 to TRBJ1-2; TRBD1 is a possible D gene (6 bases). V dropped 4 bases and J dropped 5 bases, with 17 bases sitting between them. The germline V gene encodes CDR1 LGHNA and CDR2 YSLEER. CDR3 length: 15 residues. The DNA of the CDR3 is TGCGCCAGCAGCCCAGAGTCGGGGGCCTTTTATGGCTACACCTTC. This codes for CASSPESGAFYGYTF.

This clonotype was counted only a few times. This chain joins TRBV2 and TRBJ2-1; TRBD1 matches 8 bases. The V gene end was trimmed by 9 bases and the J gene end by 6 bases; junction bases not matched to a gene: 13. The CDR3 is 15 amino acids. CDR1 is SNHLY and CDR2 is FYNNEI in the germline V gene. CDR3 coding DNA: TGTGCCAGTTGCCCGCGGACAGGGTTGGTCAATGAGCAGTTCTTC. It translates to CASCPRTGLVNEQFF.

This clonotype has only a few counts. The J gene is TRBJ2-3, the V gene TRBV5-1, with 9 bases lining up with TRBD2. The CDR3 contains 18 residues. Looked up from germline, CDR1 is SGHRS and CDR2 is YFSETQ. Losses at the gene ends were 4 bases for V and 1 base for J; bases not matched to a gene: 13. This CDR3 reads CASSPSGTATGGTDTQYF. DNA of the CDR3: TGCGCCAGCAGCCCTAGCGGGACCGCTACAGGCGGCACAGATACGCAGTATTTT.

This clonotype was detected a few times. The gene calls are TRBV9 and TRBJ2-4, with a tentative D call TRBD1 (5 bases). The CDR3 runs to 17 residues. The germline V and J ends were trimmed by 4 bases and 5 bases, with 22 bases remaining between them. The germline gives CDR1 SGDLS, CDR2 YYNGEE. CDR3 amino acids: CASSPALPWLGENIQYF. CDR3 nucleotide sequence: TGTGCCAGCAGCCCAGCGCTCCCCTGGCTAGGGGAAAACATTCAGTACTTC. Full variable domain (outside the CDR3, taken from reference TRBV9 and TRBJ2-4): DSGVTQTPKHLITATGQRVTLRCSPRSGDLSVYWYQQSLDQGLQFLIQYYNGEERAKGNILERFSAQQFPDLHSELNLSSLELGDSALYFCASSPALPWLGENIQYFGAGTRLSVL.

The chain is built from TRBV5-1 and TRBJ2-1; 8 bases are shared with TRBD1. The CDR3 has 15 amino acids. From germline, CDR1 is SGHRS and CDR2 YFSETQ. With 4 bases clipped from V and 7 bases from J, the junction kept 10 bases outside the gene matches. The CDR3 DNA reads as TGCGCCAGCAGCCGGATGACAGGGGAGAGGAATGAGCAGTTCTTC. Translation: CASSRMTGERNEQFF. Full variable domain (rest looked up from reference TRBV5-1 and TRBJ2-1): KAGVTQTPRYLIKTRGQQVTLSCSPISGHRSVSWYQQTPGQGLQFLFEYFSETQRNKGNFPGRFSGRQFSNSRSEMNVSTLELGDSALYLCASSRMTGERNEQFFGPGTRLTVL.

This clonotype appeared a few times. This chain links TRBV6-5 with TRBJ2-1; 7 bases map to TRBD1. There are 13 residues in the CDR3. Germline V gives CDR1 MNHEY, CDR2 SVGAGI. The V segment lost 6 bases and the J segment 6 bases; nucleotides outside the gene matches: 5. CDR3 DNA sequence: TGTGCCAGCAGGAACGACAGGGTCAATGAGCAGTTCTTC. Protein sequence: CASRNDRVNEQFF.

This clonotype came up a few times. The genes are TRBV7-6 and TRBJ2-5, with no clear D. The CDR3 is 16 residues long. Germline CDR1 and CDR2: SGHVS and FNYEAQ. Trimming removed 3 bases at V and 2 bases at J, with 16 bases between. CDR3 amino acids: CASSFGPIAIQETQYF. The CDR3 coding sequence is TGTGCCAGCAGCTTTGGGCCAATTGCGATTCAAGAGACCCAGTACTTC.

This clonotype showed up just a few times. The rearrangement joins TRBV5-1 to TRBJ2-5; 7 bases align to TRBD2. The germline CDR1 and CDR2 sequences are SGHRS and YFSETQ. Trimming cost V 4 bases and J 5 bases; bases outside gene matches: 11. This CDR3 has 15 residues. CDR3 amino acids: CASSGEGAPEETQYF. The CDR3 DNA follows: TGCGCCAGCAGCGGGGAGGGAGCCCCGGAGGAGACCCAGTACTTC.